This TCR beta chain is drawn from a study of PD-1 blockade in classical Hodgkin lymphoma. Overall study: Each patient was given nivolumab 3 mg/kg through a vein every 2 weeks. Study results and caveats: Baseline TCR diversity was reportedly lower in newly diagnosed patients than healthy donors. Reasons behind the repertoire differences stay unclear, perhaps disease activity or earlier therapy. Significant TCR diversity gains by C4D1 occurred in CD4+ but not CD8+ cells.

Generated by immunoSEQ multiplex PCR, the TCRdb table keeps only in-frame clones and is missing some. The data hold more than 15,000 clones, with about 83% observed a single time. Germline CDR1 SGHTA, CDR2 FQGNSA. CDR3 length: 15 residues. The V and J ends lost 5 bases and 2 bases respectively, with 14 bases between them. About this clone: The target antigen is unknown.

The time point was: cycle 4 day 1 (C4D1), after less than 7 weeks of nivolumab. All the patients suffered relapse after autologous stem cell transplantation, and brentuximab vedotin exposure differed. Sequences were derived from peripheral blood mononuclear cells (PBMCs), sampled before the fourth cycle of nivolumab. The receptor was derived from a human donor with classical Hodgkin lymphoma. The chain couples TRBV7-2 to TRBJ2-3; D gene uncertain. CDR3 in DNA: TGTGCCAGCAGCCGACACGGTTCCCTCACAGATACGCAGTATTTT. This codes for CASSRHGSLTDTQYF.